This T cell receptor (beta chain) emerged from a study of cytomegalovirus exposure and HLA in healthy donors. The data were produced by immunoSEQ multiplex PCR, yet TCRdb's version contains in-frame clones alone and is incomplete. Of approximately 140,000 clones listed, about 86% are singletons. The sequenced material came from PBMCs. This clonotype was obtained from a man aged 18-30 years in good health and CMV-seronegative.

The CDR3 here is CASSIASGDWNEQFF. In nucleotides, the CDR3 is TGTGCCAGTAGTATAGCTTCGGGGGATTGGAATGAGCAGTTCTTC. The chain carries TRBV19 and TRBJ2-1, with D possibly matching TRBD2 (6 bases). This CDR3 contains 15 residues. Germline-derived CDR1 and CDR2 are LNHDA and SQIVND (reference sequence). With 1 base removed from V and 7 bases from J, the gap between germline ends came to 14 bases.